The clone carrying this TCR beta chain was observed a handful of times. The sample belongs to a study of human T cells and chemical hapten exposure. Study overall: From small differences in pooled library volume came most of the variation in per-sample TCR yields.

Unique molecular identifiers were attached to individual cDNA molecules during library preparation. TCRdb reprocessed the RACE reads with MiXCR, giving one entry per CDR3 protein. The sample includes fewer than 40,000 distinct CDR3 sequences, about 5.5% of them seen just once. The germline V gene encodes CDR1 MGHRA and CDR2 YSYEKL. V gave up 0 bases and J gave up 3 bases, with 13 bases separating them. The CDR3 is made up of 16 amino acids. Described time point: healthy volunteer bleed at 6 weeks. Unfractionated whole blood was the source of the extracted total RNA. The chain recombines TRBV4-1 with TRBJ2-3; the D gene could be TRBD1 or TRBD2 (5 bases each). The sample comprised whole blood. This sequence originates from a human donor in good health. Some clones in this sample may be carry-over from other donors' samples. CDR3 sequence reads: CASSQDFTGGTDTQYF. For the CDR3, the DNA is TGCGCCAGCAGCCAAGATTTTACAGGAGGAACAGATACGCAGTATTTT.